This TCR beta chain originates from a study of T cell changes during pregnancy in multiple sclerosis. Generated by immunoSEQ multiplex PCR, the TCRdb table keeps only in-frame clones and is missing some. Among just over 40,000 clones, roughly nine tenths were seen once, and the ten largest hold around 0.5%. The CDR3 loop spans 18 amino acids. Per germline, CDR1 LGHNA and CDR2 YNFKEQ. Trimming took off 0 bases at V and 0 bases at J, with 16 bases between the two ends. The source is a female donor with multiple sclerosis, enrolled in a pregnancy study. The specimen was CD4+ T cells from peripheral blood mononuclear cells, collected in the first trimester of pregnancy. The chain employs TRBV4-2 and TRBJ2-3, with D possibly being TRBD1 (6 bases). The CDR3 region is CASSQDGTRRSSTDTQYF. CDR3 nucleotide sequence: TGTGCCAGCAGCCAAGATGGGACACGTCGATCTAGCACAGATACGCAGTATTTT.